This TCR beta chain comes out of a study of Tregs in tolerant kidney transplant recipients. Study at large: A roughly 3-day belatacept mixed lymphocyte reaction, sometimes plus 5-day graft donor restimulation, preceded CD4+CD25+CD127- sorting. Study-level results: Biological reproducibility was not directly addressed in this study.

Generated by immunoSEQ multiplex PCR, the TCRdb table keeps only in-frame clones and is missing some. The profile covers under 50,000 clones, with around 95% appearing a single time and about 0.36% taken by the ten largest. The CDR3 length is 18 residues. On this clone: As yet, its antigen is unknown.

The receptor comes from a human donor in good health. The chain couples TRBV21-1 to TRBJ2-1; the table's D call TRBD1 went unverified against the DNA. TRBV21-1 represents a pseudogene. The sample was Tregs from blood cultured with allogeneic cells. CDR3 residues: CASSKGSDRGASYNEQFF. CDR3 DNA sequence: TGTGCCAGCAGCAAAGGATCTGACAGGGGGGCATCCTACAATGAGCAGTTCTTC.